This T cell receptor (beta chain) originates from a study of PD-1 blockade in classical Hodgkin lymphoma. Comments on this clone: Its matching antigen is unknown.

The CDR3 is 16 amino acids. V was pared by 5 bases and J by 5 bases, with 22 bases between. CDR1 LNHNV and CDR2 YYDKDF come from the germline V gene (reference sequence). Study findings and constraints: Before treatment, complete responders showed about the same diversity as newly diagnosed patients. Exclusion removed patients who began nivolumab under 1 year after ASCT. Newly diagnosed patients had baseline TCR diversity that was reportedly lower than that of healthy donors.

Here immunoSEQ multiplex PCR was the method, and the copy in TCRdb shows in-frame clones only, minus some. The repertoire holds about 98,000 clones, with about four fifths as singletons. Exposure to brentuximab vedotin varied, and each patient had relapsed following autologous stem cell transplantation. Complete response, partial response or progressive disease made up the best responses. The source of this sequence is a human donor with classical Hodgkin lymphoma. Sequencing was performed on peripheral blood mononuclear cells (PBMCs), taken before the second cycle of nivolumab. The chain recombines TRBV15 with TRBJ2-7; D may be TRBD2 (5 bases). This CDR3 reads CATSAFDTKTTNEQYF. As DNA, the CDR3 is TGTGCCACCAGCGCCTTCGACACGAAAACGACTAACGAGCAGTACTTC.